This T cell receptor beta chain appears in the sequencing data of a study of T cell clusters in autoimmune cytopenias. The germline CDR1 and CDR2 sequences are GTSNPN and SVGIG (reference sequence). The CDR3 is 14 amino acids. Each sample's input was roughly 230 ng genomic DNA, 38,000 or so genome equivalents. TRB was amplified by touch-down multiplex PCR, primer pools A and B combined. TCRdb reanalyzed the multiplex PCR reads and collapses them to one entry per CDR3 protein, without DNA. This sample's clone table lists 6,000 to 9,500 distinct CDR3 sequences. This clonotype is called medium-sized based on its frequency. The same specimen was also included in a second study, on T cell repertoires in aging, cancer and after chemotherapy. That paper states: Six age groups, ranging from 30 or younger to 70 or older, included the donors.

This rearrangement joins TRBV30 to TRBJ2-2. Sequenced: peripheral blood. The receptor's source is a human donor with an autoimmune cytopenia or autoimmune hepatitis (not recorded which). The CDR3 loop is CAWRPKRNTGELFF. The variable domain in full, with the rest retrieved from reference TRBV30 and TRBJ2-2, is SQTIHQWPATLVQPVGSPLSLECTVEGTSNPNLYWYRQAAGRGLQLLFYSVGIGQISSEVPQNLSASRPQDRQFILSSKKLLLSDSGFYLCAWRPKRNTGELFFGEGSRLTVL.